These 18 T cell receptor beta chains came from one sample sequenced in a study of OX40 agonist ivuxolimab in advanced cancers. Some clones are missing from TCRdb's copy, which holds only in-frame ones; the method was immunoSEQ multiplex PCR. The sample carries tens of thousands of clones, nearly 90% recorded once. The sequences come from CD4+ or CD8+ T cells sorted from blood, collected in a trial of the OX40 agonist ivuxolimab. These receptors all stem from an adult with an advanced solid tumor such as melanoma, head and neck, liver or kidney cancer.

CDR3: CASSSSGTGNTEAFF. As DNA, the CDR3 is TGTGCCAGTAGTTCTTCCGGGACAGGGAACACTGAAGCTTTCTTT. V usage is TRBV19 and J usage is TRBJ1-1; 8 bases fit TRBD1. Germline CDR1 LNHDA, CDR2 SQIVND (reference sequence). V lost 5 bases to trimming and J lost 1 base; unmatched junction nucleotides: 6. The CDR3 length is 15 residues.

V gene TRBV7-8 combines with J gene TRBJ1-5; TRBD1 is a possible D gene (5 bases). The CDR3 extends over 18 amino acids. Germline V gives CDR1 SGHVS, CDR2 FQNEAQ. The ends were cut back, 4 bases at V and 0 bases at J, with 19 bases in the middle. This CDR3 is CASSSVFRDRYSNQPQHF. The CDR3 DNA reads as TGTGCCAGCAGCTCCGTATTTCGGGACCGATATAGCAATCAGCCCCAGCATTTT.

The rearrangement links TRBV6-6 to TRBJ2-7; D unclear. V was clipped by 4 bases and J by 6 bases, with 13 bases between them. Looked up from germline, CDR1 is MNHNY and CDR2 is SVGAGI (reference sequence). The CDR3 is 13 amino acids. CDR3 loop: CASSSPGRGEQYF. The CDR3 DNA follows: TGTGCCAGCAGTTCCCCCGGACGTGGCGAGCAGTACTTC.

The chain is built from TRBV6-1 and TRBJ1-1; D is perhaps TRBD1 (6 bases). V gave up 5 bases and J gave up 4 bases, with 14 bases separating them. Germline V lookup: CDR1 MNHNS, CDR2 SASEGT. The CDR3 extends over 14 amino acids. The CDR3 DNA reads as TGTGCCAGCAGTCGACAGGATTATTTCACTGAAGCTTTCTTT. This sequence encodes CASSRQDYFTEAFF.

The chain is built from TRBV7-9 and TRBJ2-1; possibly TRBD1 for D (5 bases). Deletions cut 7 bases from V and 2 bases from J, with 9 bases between. The CDR3 contains 13 residues. CDR1 and CDR2 from the germline V gene are SEHNR and FQNEAQ (reference sequence). The chain's CDR3 is CASTLGAYNEQFF. CDR3 nucleotides: TGTGCCAGCACCCTAGGGGCCTACAATGAGCAGTTCTTC.

The chain employs TRBV27 and TRBJ1-5; 8 nucleotides agree with TRBD1. V trimming: 5 bases; J trimming: 2 bases; junction bases outside the gene matches: 8. There are 16 residues in the CDR3. CDR1 and CDR2 (germline): MNHEY, SMNVEV (reference sequence). The DNA of the CDR3 is TGTGCCAGCAGTCCCAACGGACAGGGTGGCAATCAGCCCCAGCATTTT. Residues: CASSPNGQGGNQPQHF.

The chain is built from TRBV5-1 and TRBJ1-2, with TRBD1 matching 8 bases. Germline V gives CDR1 SGHRS, CDR2 YFSETQ. The CDR3 spans 14 residues. V dropped 6 bases and J dropped 7; count of bases not matched to a gene: 11. The CDR3 bases are TGCGCCAGCACCCCGGACAGGGATGGACGTGGCTACACCTTC. This gives the protein CASTPDRDGRGYTF.

A single count supports this clone. This chain links TRBV4-1 with TRBJ2-7; 7 nucleotides align to TRBD2. Looked up from germline, CDR1 is MGHRA and CDR2 is YSYEKL. This CDR3 spans 15 amino acids. The junction had 3 bases not matched to a gene; V was cut back by 1 base and J by 0 bases. The CDR3 is CASSQVGGYSYEQYF. In DNA, the CDR3 is TGCGCCAGCAGCCAAGTCGGGGGGTACTCCTACGAGCAGTACTTC.

This rearrangement joins TRBV7-3 to TRBJ2-1; TRBD2 aligns across 8 bases. V gave up 4 bases and J gave up 14 bases; unmatched junction bases: 16. The germline CDR1 and CDR2 sequences are SGHTA and FQGTGA. The CDR3 is 15 residues long. The CDR3 sequence: CASSSTPGLVVMKFF. CDR3 bases: TGTGCCAGCAGCTCAACTCCGGGACTAGTGGTTATGAAGTTCTTC.

This chain uses TRBV5-4 with TRBJ2-5; TRBD2 agrees at 8 bases. The J call could be wrong; TRBJ2-7 is a better fit for the DNA end. Germline values: CDR1 SGHNT, CDR2 YYREEE (reference sequence). The CDR3 is 12 residues long. For the CDR3, the DNA is TGTGCCAGCAGCCCGGGGGGGTACGAGCAGTACTTC. Amino acids: CASSPGGYEQYF.

This clone was found once. The chain carries TRBV2 and TRBJ2-3; 13 bases align to TRBD2. CDR1 and CDR2 from the germline V gene are SNHLY and FYNNEI. This CDR3 has 18 residues. V was clipped by 6 bases and J by 0 bases; unmatched bases: 9. In nucleotides, the CDR3 is TGTGCCAGCAGGAGGACTAGCGGGAGCCCTCTAAGCACAGATACGCAGTATTTT. Translation: CASRRTSGSPLSTDTQYF.

This chain connects TRBV7-9 to TRBJ1-4; TRBD1 matches at 9 bases. Germline CDR1 is SEHNR and CDR2 is FQNEAQ (reference sequence). With V trimmed by 3 bases and J by 6 bases, 2 bases remained unmatched. The CDR3 covers 14 residues. The CDR3 sequence is CASSLGQGDEKLFF. The CDR3 DNA reads TGTGCCAGCAGCTTGGGACAGGGTGATGAAAAACTGTTTTTT.

The J gene is TRBJ1-2, the V gene TRBV4-3; D unresolved. Trimming took off 5 bases at V and 5 bases at J, with 12 bases between the two ends. Germline CDR1 is LGHNA and CDR2 is YSLEER. The CDR3 is 13 residues long. CDR3: CASSKMAGYGYTF. In DNA form, the CDR3 reads TGCGCCAGCAGCAAGATGGCGGGGTATGGCTACACCTTC.

This chain connects TRBV7-9 to TRBJ2-7; either TRBD1 or TRBD2 may fit D (5 bases each). Trimming removed 3 bases at V and 3 bases at J, with 9 bases between. Germline loops: CDR1 SEHNR, CDR2 FQNEAQ (reference sequence). The CDR3 has 13 residues. The chain's CDR3 is CASSFGGGYEQYF. Written as DNA, the CDR3 is TGTGCCAGCAGCTTTGGTGGGGGCTACGAGCAGTACTTC.

This sequence joins TRBV7-9 and TRBJ2-5; D gene uncertain. In germline, CDR1 is SEHNR, CDR2 FQNEAQ (reference sequence). The CDR3 is 15 residues long. Trimming pared 1 base from V and 1 base from J, leaving 10 bases between. The CDR3 is CASSLGAGAQETQYF. CDR3 nucleotide sequence: TGTGCCAGCAGCTTAGGAGCCGGAGCCCAAGAGACCCAGTACTTC.

The chain recombines TRBV11-2 with TRBJ2-1; the D gene is possibly TRBD1 (6 bases). The CDR3 extends over 14 amino acids. CDR1 is SGHAT, CDR2 FQNNGV, per germline. V was trimmed by 5 bases and J by 3 bases, leaving 11 bases between them. Here the CDR3 reads CASSLRDNYNEQFF. The CDR3 DNA reads as TGTGCCAGCAGCCTCCGGGACAACTACAATGAGCAGTTCTTC.

This chain connects TRBV6-5 to TRBJ2-7; D is perhaps TRBD2 (6 bases). V was cut by 2 bases and J by 0 bases, with 14 bases left in between. The germline gives CDR1 MNHEY, CDR2 SVGAGI. This CDR3 is 16 amino acids long. The CDR3 here is CASSYQPSVSSYEQYF. The CDR3 bases are TGTGCCAGCAGTTACCAGCCTAGCGTGAGCTCCTACGAGCAGTACTTC.

This rearrangement joins TRBV29-1 to TRBJ1-2; 10 bases agree with TRBD1. Germline CDR1 SQVTM, CDR2 ANQGSEA. This CDR3 region has 14 residues. Trimming took 4 bases from V and 6 from J; bases not matched to a gene: 8. Here the CDR3 reads CSVVYRTGGNGYTF. In nucleotides, the CDR3 is TGCAGCGTTGTATATAGGACAGGGGGAAATGGCTACACCTTC.